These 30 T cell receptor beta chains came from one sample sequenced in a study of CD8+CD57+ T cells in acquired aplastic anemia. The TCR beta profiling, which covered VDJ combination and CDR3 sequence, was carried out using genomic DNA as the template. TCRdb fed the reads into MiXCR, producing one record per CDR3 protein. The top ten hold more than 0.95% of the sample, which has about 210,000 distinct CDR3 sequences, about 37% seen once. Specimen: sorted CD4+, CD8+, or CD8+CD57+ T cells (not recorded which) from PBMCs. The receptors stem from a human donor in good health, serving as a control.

The CDR3 is CASSSQTSGSNEQFF. CDR3 DNA sequence: TGTGCCAGCAGCTCCCAAACTAGCGGGAGCAATGAGCAGTTCTTC. V and J are TRBV7-2 and TRBJ2-1, with 11 bases that match TRBD2. The germline CDR1 and CDR2 sequences are SGHTA and FQGNSA. The CDR3 runs 15 residues. The junction had 5 bases not matched to a gene; V was cut back by 4 bases and J by 6 bases.

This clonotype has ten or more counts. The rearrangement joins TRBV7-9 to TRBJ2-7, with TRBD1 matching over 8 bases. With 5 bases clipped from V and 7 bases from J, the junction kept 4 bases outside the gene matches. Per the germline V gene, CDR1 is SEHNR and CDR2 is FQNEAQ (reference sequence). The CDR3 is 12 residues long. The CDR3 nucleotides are TGTGCCAGCAGCCCAGGGACAGGAGAGCAGTACTTC. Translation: CASSPGTGEQYF.

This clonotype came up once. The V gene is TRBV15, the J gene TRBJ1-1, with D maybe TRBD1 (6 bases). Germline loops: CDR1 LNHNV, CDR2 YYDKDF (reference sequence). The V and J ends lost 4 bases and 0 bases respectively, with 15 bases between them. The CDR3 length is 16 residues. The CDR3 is CATSTGLQGLNTEAFF. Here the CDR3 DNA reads TGTGCCACCAGCACAGGGCTACAGGGTTTGAACACTGAAGCTTTCTTT.

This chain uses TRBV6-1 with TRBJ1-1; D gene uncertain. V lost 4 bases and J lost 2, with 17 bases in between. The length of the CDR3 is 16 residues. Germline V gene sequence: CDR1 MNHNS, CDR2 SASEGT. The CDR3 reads CASSARANMVNTEAFF. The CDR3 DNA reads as TGTGCCAGCAGTGCCCGAGCGAACATGGTTAACACTGAAGCTTTCTTT.

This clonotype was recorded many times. For the CDR3, the DNA is TGCAGTGCTTGGGGACAGGGTAAGGAGTACTATGGCTACACCTTC. Amino acids: CSAWGQGKEYYGYTF. The V and J genes are TRBV20-1 and TRBJ1-2; 9 positions match TRBD1. The germline gives CDR1 DFQATT, CDR2 SNEGSKA (reference sequence). J gave up 3 bases and V 5 bases, and 10 bases lay outside the gene matches. CDR3 size: 15 residues.

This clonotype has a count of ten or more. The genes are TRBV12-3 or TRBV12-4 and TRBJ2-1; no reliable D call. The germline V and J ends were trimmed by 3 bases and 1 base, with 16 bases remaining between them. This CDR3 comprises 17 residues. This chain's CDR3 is CASSLSRRVVSYNEQFF. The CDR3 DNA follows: TGTGCCAGCAGTTTGAGCAGAAGGGTAGTGTCCTACAATGAGCAGTTCTTC.

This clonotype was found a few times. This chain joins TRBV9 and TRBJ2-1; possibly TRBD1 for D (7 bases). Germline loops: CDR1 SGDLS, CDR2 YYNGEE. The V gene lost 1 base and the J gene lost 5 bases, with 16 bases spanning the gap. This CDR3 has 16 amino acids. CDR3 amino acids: CASSVLSQGGNNEQFF. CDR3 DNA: TGTGCCAGCAGCGTACTCTCCCAGGGGGGAAACAATGAGCAGTTCTTC.

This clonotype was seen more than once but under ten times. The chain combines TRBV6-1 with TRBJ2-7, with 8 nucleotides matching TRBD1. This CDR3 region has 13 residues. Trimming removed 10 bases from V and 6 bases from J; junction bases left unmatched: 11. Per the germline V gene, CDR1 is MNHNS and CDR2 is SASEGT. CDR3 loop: CATLLSGGSEQYF. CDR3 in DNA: TGTGCCACATTACTATCAGGGGGCAGCGAGCAGTACTTC.

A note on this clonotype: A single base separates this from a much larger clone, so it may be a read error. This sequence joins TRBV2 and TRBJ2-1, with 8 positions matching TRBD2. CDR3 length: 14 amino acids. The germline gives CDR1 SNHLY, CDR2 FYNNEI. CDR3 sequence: CAGRSGGLYNEQFF. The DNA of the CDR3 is TGTGCCGGCAGGAGCGGGGGCCTCTACAATGAGCAGTTCTTC.

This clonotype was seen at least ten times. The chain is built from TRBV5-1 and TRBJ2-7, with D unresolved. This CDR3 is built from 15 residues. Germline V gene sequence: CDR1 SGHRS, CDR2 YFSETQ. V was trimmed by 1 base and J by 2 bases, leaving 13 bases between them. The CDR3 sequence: CASSLIVGPTYEQYF. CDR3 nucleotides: TGCGCCAGCAGCTTGATTGTCGGGCCCACCTACGAGCAGTACTTC.

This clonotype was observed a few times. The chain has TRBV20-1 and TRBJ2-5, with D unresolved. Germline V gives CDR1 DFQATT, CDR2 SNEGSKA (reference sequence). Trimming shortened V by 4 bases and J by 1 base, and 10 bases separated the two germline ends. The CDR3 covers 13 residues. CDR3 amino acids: CSAIRTLQETQYF. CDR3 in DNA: TGCAGTGCTATAAGGACCCTCCAAGAGACCCAGTACTTC.

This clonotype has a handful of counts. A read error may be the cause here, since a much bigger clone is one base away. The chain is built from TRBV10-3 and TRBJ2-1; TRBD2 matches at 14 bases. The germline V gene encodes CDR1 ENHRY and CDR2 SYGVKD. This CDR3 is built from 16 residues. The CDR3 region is CAIRTGTSGGNNGQFF. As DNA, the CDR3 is TGTGCCATCAGAACCGGGACTAGCGGGGGTAACAATGGGCAGTTCTTC.

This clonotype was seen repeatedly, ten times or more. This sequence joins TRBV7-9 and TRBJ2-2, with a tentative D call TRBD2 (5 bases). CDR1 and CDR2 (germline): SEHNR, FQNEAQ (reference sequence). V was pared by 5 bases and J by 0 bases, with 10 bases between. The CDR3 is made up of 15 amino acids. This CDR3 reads CASSAIGTNTGELFF. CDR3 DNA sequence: TGTGCCAGCAGCGCGATCGGGACGAACACCGGGGAGCTGTTTTTT.

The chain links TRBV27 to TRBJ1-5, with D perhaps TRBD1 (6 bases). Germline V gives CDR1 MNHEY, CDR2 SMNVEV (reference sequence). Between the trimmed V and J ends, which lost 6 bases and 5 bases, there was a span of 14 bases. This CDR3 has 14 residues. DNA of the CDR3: TGTGCCAGCAGGCTTACAGGGAACTATCAGCCCCAGCATTTT. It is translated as CASRLTGNYQPQHF.

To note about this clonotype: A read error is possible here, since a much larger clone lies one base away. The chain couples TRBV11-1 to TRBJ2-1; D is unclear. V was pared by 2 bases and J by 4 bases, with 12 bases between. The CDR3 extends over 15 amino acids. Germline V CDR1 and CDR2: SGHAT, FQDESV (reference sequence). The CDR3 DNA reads TGTGCCAGCAGCTTACCCCGACCTTCATACAATGAGCAGTTCTTC. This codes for CASSLPRPSYNEQFF.

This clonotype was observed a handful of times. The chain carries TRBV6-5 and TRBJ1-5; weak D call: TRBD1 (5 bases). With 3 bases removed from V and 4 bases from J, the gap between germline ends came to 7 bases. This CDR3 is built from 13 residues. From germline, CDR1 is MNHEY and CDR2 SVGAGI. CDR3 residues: CASSYGANQPQHF. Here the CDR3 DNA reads TGTGCCAGCAGTTATGGGGCGAATCAGCCCCAGCATTTT.

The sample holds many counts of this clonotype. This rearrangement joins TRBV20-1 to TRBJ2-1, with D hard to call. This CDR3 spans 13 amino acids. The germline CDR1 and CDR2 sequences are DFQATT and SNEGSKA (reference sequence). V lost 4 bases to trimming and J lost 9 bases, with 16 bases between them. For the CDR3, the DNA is TGCAGTGCTACCCTAAGGTTAACGGTTGAGCAGTTCTTC. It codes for CSATLRLTVEQFF.

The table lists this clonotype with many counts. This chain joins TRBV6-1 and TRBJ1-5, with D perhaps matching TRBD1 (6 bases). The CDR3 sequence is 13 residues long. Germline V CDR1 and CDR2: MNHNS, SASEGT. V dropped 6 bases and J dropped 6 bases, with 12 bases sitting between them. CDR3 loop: CASRQQQGQPQHF. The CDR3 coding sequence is TGTGCCAGCAGACAACAACAGGGTCAGCCCCAGCATTTT.

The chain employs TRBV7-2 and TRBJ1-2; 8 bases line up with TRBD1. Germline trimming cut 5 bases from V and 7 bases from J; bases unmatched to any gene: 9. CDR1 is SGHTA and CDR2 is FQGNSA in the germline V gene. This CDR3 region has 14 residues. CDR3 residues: CASSAKQGVAGYTF. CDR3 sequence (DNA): TGTGCCAGCAGCGCCAAACAGGGGGTAGCTGGCTACACCTTC.

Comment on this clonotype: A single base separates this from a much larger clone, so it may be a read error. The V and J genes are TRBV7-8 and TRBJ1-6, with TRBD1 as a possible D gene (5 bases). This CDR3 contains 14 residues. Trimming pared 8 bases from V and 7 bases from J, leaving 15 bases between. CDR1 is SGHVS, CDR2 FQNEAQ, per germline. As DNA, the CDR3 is TGTGCCAGCGGCCACCGTGACAGAAATTCACCCCTCCACTTT. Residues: CASGHRDRNSPLHF.

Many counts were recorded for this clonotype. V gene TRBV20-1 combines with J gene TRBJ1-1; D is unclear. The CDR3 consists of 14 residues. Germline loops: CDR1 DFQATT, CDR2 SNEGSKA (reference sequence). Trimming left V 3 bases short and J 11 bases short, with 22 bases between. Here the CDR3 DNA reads TGCAGTGCTAGCGACCTATACAGCGCCAAATTGGCTTTCTTT. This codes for CSASDLYSAKLAFF.

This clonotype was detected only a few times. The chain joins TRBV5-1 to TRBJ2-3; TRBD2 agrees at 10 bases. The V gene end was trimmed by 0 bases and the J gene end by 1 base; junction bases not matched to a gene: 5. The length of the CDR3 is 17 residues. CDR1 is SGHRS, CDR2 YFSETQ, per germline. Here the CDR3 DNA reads TGCGCCAGCAGCTTGGAACTAGCGGGGTCTGGCACAGATACGCAGTATTTT. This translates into CASSLELAGSGTDTQYF.

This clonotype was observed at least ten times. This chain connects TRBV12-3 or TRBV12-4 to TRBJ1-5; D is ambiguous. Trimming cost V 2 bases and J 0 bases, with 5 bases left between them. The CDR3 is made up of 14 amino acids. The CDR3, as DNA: TGTGCCAGCAGTTTATGGAATAGCAATCAGCCCCAGCATTTT. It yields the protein CASSLWNSNQPQHF.

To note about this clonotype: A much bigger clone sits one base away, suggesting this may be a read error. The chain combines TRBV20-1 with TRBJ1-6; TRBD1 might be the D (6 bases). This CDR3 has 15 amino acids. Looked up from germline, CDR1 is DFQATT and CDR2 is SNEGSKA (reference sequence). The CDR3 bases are TGCAGTGCTGGGGGGGCACTCAGCAATAATTCACCCCCCCACTTT. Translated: CSAGGALSNNSPPHF.

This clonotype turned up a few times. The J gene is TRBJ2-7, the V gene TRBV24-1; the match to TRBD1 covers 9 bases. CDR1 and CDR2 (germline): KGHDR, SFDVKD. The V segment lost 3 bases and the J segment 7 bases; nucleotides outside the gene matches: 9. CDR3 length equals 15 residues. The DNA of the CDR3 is TGTGCCACCAGTGATCCCAGACAGGGGGAGCGAGAGCAGTACTTC. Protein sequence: CATSDPRQGEREQYF.

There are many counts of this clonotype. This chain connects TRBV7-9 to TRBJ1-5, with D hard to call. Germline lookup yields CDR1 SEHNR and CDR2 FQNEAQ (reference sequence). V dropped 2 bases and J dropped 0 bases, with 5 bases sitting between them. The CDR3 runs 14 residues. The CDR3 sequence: CASSLLDSNQPQHF. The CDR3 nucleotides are TGTGCCAGCAGCTTACTGGATAGCAATCAGCCCCAGCATTTT.

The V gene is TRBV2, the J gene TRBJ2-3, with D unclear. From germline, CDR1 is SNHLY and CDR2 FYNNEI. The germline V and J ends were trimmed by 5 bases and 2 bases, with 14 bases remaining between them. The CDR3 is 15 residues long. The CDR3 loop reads CASSPRDLNTDTQYF. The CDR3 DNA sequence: TGTGCCAGCAGTCCTCGTGATCTTAACACAGATACGCAGTATTTT.

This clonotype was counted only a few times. The CDR3 spells CASSLVRLGEQFF. DNA of the CDR3: TGTGCCAGCAGCTTAGTACGACTAGGTGAGCAGTTCTTC. The chain employs TRBV11-1 and TRBJ2-1, with D perhaps TRBD2 (6 bases). Germline-derived CDR1 and CDR2 are SGHAT and FQDESV (reference sequence). This CDR3 has 13 amino acids. Trimming cost V 1 base and J 9 bases, with 10 bases left between them.

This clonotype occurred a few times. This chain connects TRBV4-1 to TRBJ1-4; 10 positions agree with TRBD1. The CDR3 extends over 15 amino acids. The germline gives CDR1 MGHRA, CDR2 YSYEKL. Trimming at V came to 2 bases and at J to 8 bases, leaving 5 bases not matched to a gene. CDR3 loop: CASSQRTGGDEKLFF. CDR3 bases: TGCGCCAGCAGCCAAAGGACAGGGGGAGACGAAAAACTGTTTTTT.

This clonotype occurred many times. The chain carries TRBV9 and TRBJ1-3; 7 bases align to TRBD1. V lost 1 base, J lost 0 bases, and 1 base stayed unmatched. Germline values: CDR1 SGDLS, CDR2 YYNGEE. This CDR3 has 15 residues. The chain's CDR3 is CASSVTGDSGNTIYF. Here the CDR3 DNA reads TGTGCCAGCAGCGTAACAGGGGACTCTGGAAACACCATATATTTT.